These T cell receptor beta chains were read from a single sample in a study of neoadjuvant anti-PD-1 for oral cavity cancer. Method: immunoSEQ multiplex PCR; TCRdb's copy keeps in-frame clones and lacks some. The sample carries under 15,000 clones, around 79% recorded once. The sample was PBMCs, taken after nivolumab (anti-PD-1) treatment. The source of these receptors is a person aged 35 to 85 with oral cavity squamous cell carcinoma. The conserved cysteine and the conserved F or W are not part of the CDR3 here. Fields, in order: V gene, D gene, CDR3 protein. The D gene is left open where the match is weak.

V gene: TRBV25-1; D gene: TRBD1; CDR3 protein: ASSDSTGSGSNQPQH
V gene: TRBV18; D gene: .; CDR3 protein: ASSPPNRPPNGYT
V gene: TRBV9; D gene: .; CDR3 protein: ASSGGDFYNEQF
V gene: TRBV14; D gene: TRBD1; CDR3 protein: ASSPGQGFYEQY
V gene: TRBV28; D gene: TRBD2; CDR3 protein: ASSLSGSSGSLSTDTQY
V gene: TRBV27; D gene: .; CDR3 protein: ASSHRGAGGTKTYNEQF
V gene: TRBV30; D gene: .; CDR3 protein: AWSGGAATTRFNTEAF
V gene: TRBV6-6; D gene: .; CDR3 protein: ASSRLGDNEQF
V gene: TRBV25-1; D gene: .; CDR3 protein: ASSEVQEDEKLF
V gene: TRBV6-1; D gene: .; CDR3 protein: ASSDASRGGNQPQH
V gene: TRBV10-3; D gene: .; CDR3 protein: AISEKGGSSYNEQF
V gene: TRBV29-1; D gene: TRBD2; CDR3 protein: SVPEPLAPSTDTQY
V gene: TRBV7-6; D gene: .; CDR3 protein: ASSLATSSDTQY
V gene: TRBV6-5; D gene: TRBD1; CDR3 protein: ASRSDRVTEAF
V gene: TRBV21-1; D gene: .; CDR3 protein: ASSKTGTDYEQY
V gene: TRBV30; D gene: .; CDR3 protein: AWRRNSGVGEAF
V gene: TRBV10-2; D gene: .; CDR3 protein: ATTEGTNGRQF
V gene: TRBV11-1; D gene: TRBD2; CDR3 protein: ASSPRGGSSYEQY
V gene: TRBV27; D gene: TRBD1; CDR3 protein: ASSLGQGNSYNEQF
V gene: TRBV18; D gene: TRBD1; CDR3 protein: ASSPQRTGDNYGYT
V gene: TRBV23-1; D gene: TRBD1; CDR3 protein: ASRESDRAVHQPQH
V gene: TRBV7-9; D gene: .; CDR3 protein: ASSIDGALSEQY
V gene: TRBV6-5; D gene: .; CDR3 protein: ASSRDTGELF
V gene: TRBV29-1; D gene: .; CDR3 protein: SVDTLNTEAF
V gene: TRBV9; D gene: TRBD1; CDR3 protein: ASSPGQGTGNTIY
V gene: TRBV5-4; D gene: .; CDR3 protein: ASTRRDSRTDTQY
V gene: TRBV30; D gene: TRBD1; CDR3 protein: AWTGQGHEQF
V gene: TRBV5-1; D gene: TRBD2; CDR3 protein: ASSLLTSGRGDTQY
V gene: TRBV13; D gene: TRBD2; CDR3 protein: ASSSGLAGGREQY